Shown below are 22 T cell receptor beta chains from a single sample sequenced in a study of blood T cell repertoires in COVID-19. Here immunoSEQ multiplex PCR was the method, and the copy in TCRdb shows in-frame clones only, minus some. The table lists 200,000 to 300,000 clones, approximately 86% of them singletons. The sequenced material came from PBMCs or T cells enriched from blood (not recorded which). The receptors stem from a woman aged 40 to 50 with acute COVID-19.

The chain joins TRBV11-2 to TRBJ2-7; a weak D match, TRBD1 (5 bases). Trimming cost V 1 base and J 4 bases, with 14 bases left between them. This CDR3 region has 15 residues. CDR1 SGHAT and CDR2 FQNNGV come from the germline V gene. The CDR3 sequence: CASSLAGFNSYEQYF. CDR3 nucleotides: TGTGCCAGCAGCTTAGCAGGGTTTAATAGTTACGAGCAGTACTTC.

The CDR3 sequence is CAISDTGTETQYF. The DNA for the CDR3 is TGTGCCATCAGTGACACAGGGACAGAGACCCAGTACTTC. V and J are TRBV10-3 and TRBJ2-5; TRBD1 might be the D (6 bases). Germline V gene data show CDR1 as ENHRY and CDR2 as SYGVKD. The CDR3 has 13 amino acids. V lost 3 bases and J 4 bases, leaving 9 bases between the germline ends.

The CDR3 DNA sequence: TGTGCCAGTAAACGGCAGGGGGGCTACGAGCAGTACTTC. This gives the protein CASKRQGGYEQYF. The chain uses TRBV19 and TRBJ2-7; D is perhaps TRBD1 (7 bases). Germline V lookup: CDR1 LNHDA, CDR2 SQIVND (reference sequence). The CDR3 covers 13 residues. V dropped 7 bases and J dropped 3 bases, with 13 bases sitting between them.

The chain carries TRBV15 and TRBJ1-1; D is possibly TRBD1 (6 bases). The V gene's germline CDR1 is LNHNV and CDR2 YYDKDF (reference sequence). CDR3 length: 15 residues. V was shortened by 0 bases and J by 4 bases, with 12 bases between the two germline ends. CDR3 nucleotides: TGTGCCACCAGCAGAGAAACAGGGACAAGCACTGAAGCTTTCTTT. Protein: CATSRETGTSTEAFF.

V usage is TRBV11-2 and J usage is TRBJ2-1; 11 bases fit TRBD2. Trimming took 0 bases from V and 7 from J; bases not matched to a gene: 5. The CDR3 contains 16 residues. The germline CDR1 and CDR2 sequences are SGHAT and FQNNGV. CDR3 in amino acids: CASSLDLTSGRNEQFF. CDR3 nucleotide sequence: TGTGCCAGCAGCTTAGATCTAACTAGCGGGAGAAATGAGCAGTTCTTC.

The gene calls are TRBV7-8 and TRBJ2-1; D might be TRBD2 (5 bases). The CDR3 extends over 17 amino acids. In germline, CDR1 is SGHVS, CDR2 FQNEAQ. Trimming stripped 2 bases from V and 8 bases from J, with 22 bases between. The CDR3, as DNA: TGTGCCAGCAGCTTACGTTCCCGGGCCCTAGAGGGCGATGAGCAGTTCTTC. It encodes CASSLRSRALEGDEQFF.

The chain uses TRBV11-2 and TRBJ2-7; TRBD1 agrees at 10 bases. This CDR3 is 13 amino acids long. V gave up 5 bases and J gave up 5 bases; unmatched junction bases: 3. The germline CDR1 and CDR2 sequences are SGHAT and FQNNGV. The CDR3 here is CASSGTGVHEQYF. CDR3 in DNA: TGTGCCAGCAGCGGGACAGGGGTCCACGAGCAGTACTTC.

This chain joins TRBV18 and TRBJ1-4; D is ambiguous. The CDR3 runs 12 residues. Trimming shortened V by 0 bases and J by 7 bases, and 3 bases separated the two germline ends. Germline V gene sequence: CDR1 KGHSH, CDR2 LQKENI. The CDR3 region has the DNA TGTGCCAGCTCACCACCGAGTGAAAAACTGTTTTTT. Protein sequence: CASSPPSEKLFF.

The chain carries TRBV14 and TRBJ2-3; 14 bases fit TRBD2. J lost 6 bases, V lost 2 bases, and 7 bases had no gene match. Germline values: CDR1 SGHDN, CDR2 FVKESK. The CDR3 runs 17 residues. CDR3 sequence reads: CASSQRLAGGPRDTQYF. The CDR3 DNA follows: TGTGCCAGCAGCCAAAGACTAGCGGGAGGGCCAAGGGATACGCAGTATTTT.

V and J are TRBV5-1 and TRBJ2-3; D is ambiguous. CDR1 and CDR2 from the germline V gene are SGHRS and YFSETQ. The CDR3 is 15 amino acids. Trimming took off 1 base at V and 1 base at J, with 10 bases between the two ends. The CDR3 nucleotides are TGCGCCAGCAGCTTGAGAGTCTCGGGCACAGATACGCAGTATTTT. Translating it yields CASSLRVSGTDTQYF. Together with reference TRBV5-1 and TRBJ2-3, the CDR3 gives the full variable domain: KAGVTQTPRYLIKTRGQQVTLSCSPISGHRSVSWYQQTPGQGLQFLFEYFSETQRNKGNFPGRFSGRQFSNSRSEMNVSTLELGDSALYLCASSLRVSGTDTQYFGPGTRLTVL.

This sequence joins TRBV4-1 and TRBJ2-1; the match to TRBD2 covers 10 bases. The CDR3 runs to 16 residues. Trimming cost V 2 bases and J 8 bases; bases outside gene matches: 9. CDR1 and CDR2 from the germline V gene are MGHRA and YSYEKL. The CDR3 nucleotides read TGCGCCAGCAGCCAAACTGGGCTAGCGGGAGCAGATGAGCAGTTCTTC. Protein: CASSQTGLAGADEQFF.

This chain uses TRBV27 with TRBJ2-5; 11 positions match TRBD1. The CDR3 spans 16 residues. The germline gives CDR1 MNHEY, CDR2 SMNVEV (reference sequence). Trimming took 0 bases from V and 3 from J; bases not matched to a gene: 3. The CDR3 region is CASSLSGTGGKETQYF. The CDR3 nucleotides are TGTGCCAGCAGTTTATCCGGGACAGGGGGTAAAGAGACCCAGTACTTC.

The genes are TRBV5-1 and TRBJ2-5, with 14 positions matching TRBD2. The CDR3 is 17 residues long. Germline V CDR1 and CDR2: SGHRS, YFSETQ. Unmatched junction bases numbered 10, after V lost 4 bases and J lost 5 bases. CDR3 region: CASSPRLAGGPTETQYF. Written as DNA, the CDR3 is TGCGCCAGCAGCCCGAGACTAGCGGGAGGGCCCACGGAGACCCAGTACTTC. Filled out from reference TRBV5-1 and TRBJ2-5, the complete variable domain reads KAGVTQTPRYLIKTRGQQVTLSCSPISGHRSVSWYQQTPGQGLQFLFEYFSETQRNKGNFPGRFSGRQFSNSRSEMNVSTLELGDSALYLCASSPRLAGGPTETQYFGPGTRLLVL.

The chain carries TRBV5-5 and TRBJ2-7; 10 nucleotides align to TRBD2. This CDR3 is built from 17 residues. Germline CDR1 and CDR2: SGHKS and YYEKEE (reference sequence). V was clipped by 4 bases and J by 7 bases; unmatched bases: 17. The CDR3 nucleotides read TGTGCCAGCAGCCCCCTCTTTAAGCTAGCGGGAGCAGAAGAGCAGTACTTC. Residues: CASSPLFKLAGAEEQYF.

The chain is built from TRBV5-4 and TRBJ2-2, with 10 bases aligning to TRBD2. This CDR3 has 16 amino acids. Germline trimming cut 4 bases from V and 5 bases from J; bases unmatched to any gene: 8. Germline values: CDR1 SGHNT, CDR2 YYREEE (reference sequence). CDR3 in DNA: TGTGCCAGCAGCATAAGCGGGAGGGCCGGTACCGGGGAGCTGTTTTTT. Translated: CASSISGRAGTGELFF.

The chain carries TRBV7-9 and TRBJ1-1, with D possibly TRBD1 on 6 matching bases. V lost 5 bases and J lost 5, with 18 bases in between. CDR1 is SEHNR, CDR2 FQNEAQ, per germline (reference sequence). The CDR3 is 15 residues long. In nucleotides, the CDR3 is TGTGCCAGCAGCCAAACGACAGGTCCTGGTACTGAAGCTTTCTTT. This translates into CASSQTTGPGTEAFF.

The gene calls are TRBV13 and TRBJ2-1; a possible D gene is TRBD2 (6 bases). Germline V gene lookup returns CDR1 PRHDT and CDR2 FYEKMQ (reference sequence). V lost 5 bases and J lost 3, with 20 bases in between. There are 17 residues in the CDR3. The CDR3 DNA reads TGTGCCAGCAGCGCCAAAACCGGGACTCACGACTACAATGAGCAGTTCTTC. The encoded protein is CASSAKTGTHDYNEQFF.

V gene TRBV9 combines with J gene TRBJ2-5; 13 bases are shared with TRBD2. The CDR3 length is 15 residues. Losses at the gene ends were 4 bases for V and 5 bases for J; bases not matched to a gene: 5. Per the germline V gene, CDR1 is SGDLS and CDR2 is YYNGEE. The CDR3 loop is CASSHGLAGVETQYF. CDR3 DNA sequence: TGTGCCAGCAGCCATGGACTAGCGGGAGTTGAGACCCAGTACTTC.

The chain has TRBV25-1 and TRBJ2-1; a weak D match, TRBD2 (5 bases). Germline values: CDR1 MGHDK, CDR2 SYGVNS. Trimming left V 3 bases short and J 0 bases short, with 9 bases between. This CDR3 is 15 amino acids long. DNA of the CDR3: TGTGCCAGCAGTGAGGACTCAAGCTCCTACAATGAGCAGTTCTTC. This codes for CASSEDSSSYNEQFF.

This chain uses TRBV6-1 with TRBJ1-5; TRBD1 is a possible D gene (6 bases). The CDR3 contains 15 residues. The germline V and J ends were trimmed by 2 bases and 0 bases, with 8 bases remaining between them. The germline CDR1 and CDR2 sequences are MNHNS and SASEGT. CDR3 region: CASSEQGYSNQPQHF. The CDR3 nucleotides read TGTGCCAGCAGTGAACAGGGGTATAGCAATCAGCCCCAGCATTTT.

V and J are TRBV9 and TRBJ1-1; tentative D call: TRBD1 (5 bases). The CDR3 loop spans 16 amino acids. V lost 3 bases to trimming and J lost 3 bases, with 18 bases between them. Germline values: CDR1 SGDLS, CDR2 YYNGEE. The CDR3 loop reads CASSGSAGLGDTEAFF. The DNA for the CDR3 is TGTGCCAGCAGCGGTAGCGCGGGACTAGGGGACACTGAAGCTTTCTTT.

CDR3 sequence (DNA): TGTGCCAGCAGCCAAGCCTACGGGCGGGCCCCTGGAAACACCATATATTTT. It is translated as CASSQAYGRAPGNTIYF. The V call is TRBV3-1 (or the pseudogene TRBV3-2), the J call TRBJ1-3, with D unresolved. V lost 1 base and J lost 2, with 15 bases in between. Germline V gene lookup returns CDR1 LGHDT and CDR2 YNNKEL (reference sequence). This CDR3 spans 17 amino acids.